This TCR beta chain is drawn from a study of cytomegalovirus exposure and HLA in healthy donors. About the research overall: In a later analysis, it was reported that the roughly 130 validation repertoires had been produced on the same platform as the 550 to 850 repertoires belonging to the first cohort.

The V gene lost 5 bases and the J gene lost 5 bases, with 16 bases spanning the gap. The CDR3 runs to 13 residues. Germline V lookup: CDR1 GTSNPN, CDR2 SVGIG (reference sequence). Produced via immunoSEQ multiplex PCR; TCRdb's table is partial and in-frame only. The sample has about 200,000 clones; approximately 80% are singletons. Sequencing used PBMCs. The V and J genes are TRBV30 and TRBJ2-7; a weak D match, TRBD1 (6 bases). This receptor was identified in a woman in her twenties or thirties in good health and CMV-seropositive. CDR3 in amino acids: CAWDDTGFDEQYF. CDR3 nucleotides: TGTGCCTGGGATGATACAGGGTTCGACGAGCAGTACTTC.